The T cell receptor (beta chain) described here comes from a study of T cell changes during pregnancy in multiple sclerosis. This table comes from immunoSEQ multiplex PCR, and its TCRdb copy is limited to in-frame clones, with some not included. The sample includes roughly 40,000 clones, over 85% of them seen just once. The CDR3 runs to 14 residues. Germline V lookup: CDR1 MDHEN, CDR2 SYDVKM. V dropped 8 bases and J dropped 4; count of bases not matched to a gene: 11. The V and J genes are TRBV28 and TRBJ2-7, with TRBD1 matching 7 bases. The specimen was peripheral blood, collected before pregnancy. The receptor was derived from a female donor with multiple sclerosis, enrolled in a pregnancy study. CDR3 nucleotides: TGTGCCAGCCCCCTCGGACAGGAAGTATACGAGCAGTACTTC. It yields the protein CASPLGQEVYEQYF.